Listed below are T cell receptor beta chains from one sample, sequenced in a study of blood T cell repertoires in COVID-19. Method: immunoSEQ multiplex PCR; TCRdb's copy keeps in-frame clones and lacks some. The table lists 50,000 to 75,000 clones, about 77% of them singletons. Sequencing was carried out using peripheral blood. The source is an elderly man with active or convalescent COVID-19. The CDR3 runs from the conserved cysteine through the conserved F or W.

TRBV4-2 CASSQEAQRGQAYYNEQFF
TRBV5-1 CASSLLAGGPETQYF
TRBV2 CASSGQGDSTDTQYF
TRBV7-9 CASNLLQGGNIQYF
TRBV2 CAGQGLAGGPFEQFF
TRBV5-4 CASSENRGINEKLFF
TRBV7-9 CASSGLAGGQKTQYF
TRBV7-3 CASSLGQGDTQYF
TRBV5-5 CASSSHLNTEAFF
TRBV29-1 CSVVFQFTGELFF
TRBV2 CASSITGTGQYF
TRBV24-1 CATSDGQGAVTGELFF
TRBV2 CASSPGAYNEQFF
TRBV6-5 CASSPGQGNQPQHF
TRBV6-5 CASSLLGGHEQFF
TRBV5-1 CASSINRENGYTF
TRBV27 CASSLQGANKFGQPQHF
TRBV6-5 CASRQGFSGNTIYF
TRBV29-1 CSGGTGSGTEAFF
TRBV28 CASSLSSRSRGEQFF
TRBV6-5 CASSRLEGAFTEAFF
TRBV7-8 CASSRIAGAPRETQYF
TRBV4-1 CASSQDISDRTQYF
TRBV14 CASSLENRVGRYRQYF
TRBV2 CASSDVAFYEQYF
TRBV5-8 CASSLGTGYTDTQYF
TRBV20-1 CSASQGIYGYTF
TRBV7-9 CASSLRTGRAFF
TRBV11-1 CASSLRQGYYEQYF
TRBV5-1 CASWDSISYNEQFF
TRBV7-3 CASSRSGIDEQYF
TRBV10-3 CAISVQNTEAFF
TRBV7-9 CASSPDISGNTIYF
TRBV30 CAWRLFFNEQFF
TRBV19 CASGTGGTDTQYF
TRBV11-2 CASSPRFRTRIDNTEAFF
TRBV2 CASQSIHRAYEQYF
TRBV5-5 CASSLKGRGLETQYF
TRBV7-9 CASSILRQPQHF
TRBV24-1 CATSDFRRESGYEQFF
TRBV19 CASSPGTGYGYTF
TRBV28 CASSLEFWLAGSNNGELFF
TRBV6-5 CASSRDRAYEQYF
TRBV19 CASSMDRAGNQPQHF
TRBV19 CASTLTGVTTEAFF
TRBV10-3 CAISETDNQPQHF
TRBV5-1 CASSLTGVDEQFF
TRBV19 CASSMSSKSYEQYF
TRBV19 CASSKQRIDRGNQPQHF
TRBV5-1 CASSLQGREQYF
TRBV4-1 CASSHAPLAGAYNEQFF
TRBV5-1 CASSPWLAGGNTGELFF
TRBV3-1/TRBV3-2 CASSQVDYGYTF
TRBV2 CASNGGTGNYEQYF
TRBV6-1 CASSDIEKLFF